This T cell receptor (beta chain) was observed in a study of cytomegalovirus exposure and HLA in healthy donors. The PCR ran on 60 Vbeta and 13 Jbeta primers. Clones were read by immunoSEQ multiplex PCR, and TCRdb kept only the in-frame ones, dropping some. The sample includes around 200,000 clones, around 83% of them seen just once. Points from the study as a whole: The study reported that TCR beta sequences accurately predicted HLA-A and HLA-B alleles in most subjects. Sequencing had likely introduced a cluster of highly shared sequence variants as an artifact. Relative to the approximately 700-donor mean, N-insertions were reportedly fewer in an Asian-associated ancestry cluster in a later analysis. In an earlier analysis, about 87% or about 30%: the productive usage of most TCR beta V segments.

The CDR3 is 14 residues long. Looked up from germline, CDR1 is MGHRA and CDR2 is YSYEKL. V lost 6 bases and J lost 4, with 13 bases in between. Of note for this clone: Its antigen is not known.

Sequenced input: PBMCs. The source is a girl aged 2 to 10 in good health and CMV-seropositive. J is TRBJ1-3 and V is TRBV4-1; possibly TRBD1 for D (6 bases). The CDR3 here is CASRSGERGNTIYF. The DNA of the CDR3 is TGCGCCAGCAGATCAGGGGAGAGAGGAAACACCATATATTTT.